These T cell receptor beta chains were read from a single sample in a study of low-dose radiotherapy and immunotherapy resistance in tumors. Using its own MiXCR run on the reads, TCRdb lists one record per CDR3 protein. Of tens of thousands of distinct CDR3 sequences listed, 20% to 25% are singletons. The sequenced sample was PBMCs, obtained after low-dose radiotherapy plus immunotherapy. The receptors derive from a female donor with ovarian cancer. Both conserved end residues are part of each CDR3. D genes are given only for firm matches. Clone size is not always given. Where it is, it says once, few, many or a class for expanded clones.

abundance: many
v_gene: TRBV7-2
d_gene: .
j_gene: TRBJ2-3
CDR3nt: TGTGCCAGCAGCCTCCCTAGCACAGATACGCAGTATTTT
CDR3aa: CASSLPSTDTQYF

abundance: many
v_gene: TRBV19
d_gene: TRBD2
j_gene: TRBJ2-4
CDR3nt: TGTGCCAGTAGGCGGACTAGCGGGAGGACGGTGGGAAACATTCAGTACTTC
CDR3aa: CASRRTSGRTVGNIQYF

abundance: .
v_gene: TRBV11-1
d_gene: TRBD2
j_gene: TRBJ2-1
CDR3nt: TGTGCCAGCAGCTTAGGTTACCTAGCGGGAGTTAATGAGCAGTTCTTC
CDR3aa: CASSLGYLAGVNEQFF

abundance: .
v_gene: TRBV27
d_gene: .
j_gene: TRBJ1-2
CDR3nt: TGTGCCATACGACAGGCAGGGGACTATGGCTACACCTTC
CDR3aa: CAIRQAGDYGYTF

abundance: .
v_gene: TRBV7-2
d_gene: .
j_gene: TRBJ1-2
CDR3nt: TGTGCCAGCAGCTTTCAGGGAGGAGACTATGGCTACACCTTC
CDR3aa: CASSFQGGDYGYTF

abundance: many
v_gene: TRBV29-1
d_gene: .
j_gene: TRBJ2-7
CDR3nt: TGCAGCGTTCTCTCGACTAGAAGCTACGAGCAGTACTTC
CDR3aa: CSVLSTRSYEQYF

abundance: many
v_gene: TRBV7-2
d_gene: TRBD2
j_gene: TRBJ2-7
CDR3nt: TGTGCCAGCACCACCCCCGGGGTAGCGGGAGGGCCGGAGGAGAGGGGAGCCTACGAGCAGTACTTC
CDR3aa: CASTTPGVAGGPEERGAYEQYF

abundance: many
v_gene: TRBV20-1
d_gene: .
j_gene: TRBJ2-2
CDR3nt: TGCAGTGCTAGAAGGGGAGGTCGCACCGGGGAGCTGTTTTTT
CDR3aa: CSARRGGRTGELFF

abundance: many
v_gene: TRBV7-9
d_gene: .
j_gene: TRBJ2-7
CDR3nt: TGTGCCAGCAGCTTCAAATACGGTTCTACTTACGAGCAGTACTTC
CDR3aa: CASSFKYGSTYEQYF

abundance: many
v_gene: TRBV11-1
d_gene: .
j_gene: TRBJ2-5
CDR3nt: TGTGCCAGCAGCTCAAACAGGGTTCGGGAGACCCAGTACTTC
CDR3aa: CASSSNRVRETQYF

abundance: many
v_gene: TRBV19
d_gene: TRBD1
j_gene: TRBJ2-1
CDR3nt: TGTGCCAGTAGTATAGGGGGACAGGGGCAGTTCTTC
CDR3aa: CASSIGGQGQFF

abundance: many
v_gene: TRBV20-1
d_gene: .
j_gene: TRBJ1-2
CDR3nt: TGCAGTGCTAGAGAGGGCAAGGAAGGCTACACCTTC
CDR3aa: CSAREGKEGYTF

abundance: .
v_gene: TRBV27
d_gene: .
j_gene: TRBJ1-1
CDR3nt: TGTGCCAGCAGTTTATTGGTGGGCGCGACTGAAGCTTTCTTT
CDR3aa: CASSLLVGATEAFF

abundance: many
v_gene: TRBV7-8
d_gene: .
j_gene: TRBJ1-4
CDR3nt: TGTGCCAGCAGCTTAGGAACAGAGCTATTTCCAACTAATGAAAAACTGTTTTTT
CDR3aa: CASSLGTELFPTNEKLFF

abundance: many
v_gene: TRBV6-2/TRBV6-3
d_gene: .
j_gene: TRBJ2-7
CDR3nt: TGTGCCAGCAGCCCCTCTCCGGGACAACTCTTCTCCTACGAGCAGTACTTC
CDR3aa: CASSPSPGQLFSYEQYF

abundance: many
v_gene: TRBV11-3
d_gene: TRBD2
j_gene: TRBJ2-1
CDR3nt: TGTGCCAGCAGCTTAGATAGAGGCACGTTAGCGGGAGGCTCCTACAATGAGCAGTTCTTC
CDR3aa: CASSLDRGTLAGGSYNEQFF

abundance: many
v_gene: TRBV2
d_gene: .
j_gene: TRBJ1-5
CDR3nt: TGTGCCAGCACCGCCCAAAAGGGTGCCAATCAGCCCCAGCATTTT
CDR3aa: CASTAQKGANQPQHF

abundance: .
v_gene: TRBV6-6
d_gene: .
j_gene: TRBJ2-5
CDR3nt: TGTGCCAGCAGTGTAATACGGGAGACCCAGTACTTC
CDR3aa: CASSVIRETQYF

abundance: many
v_gene: TRBV3-1
d_gene: .
j_gene: TRBJ2-7
CDR3nt: TGTGCCAGCAGTCCATCGCCCGGGTCCTCCTACGAGCAGTACTTC
CDR3aa: CASSPSPGSSYEQYF

abundance: many
v_gene: TRBV5-4
d_gene: TRBD1
j_gene: TRBJ2-7
CDR3nt: TGTGCCAGCAGCCGGAACCCCGGGACAGGGTACATCGACGAGCAGTACTTC
CDR3aa: CASSRNPGTGYIDEQYF

abundance: many
v_gene: TRBV24-1
d_gene: .
j_gene: TRBJ2-1
CDR3nt: TGTGCCACCAGTGATAGGACCTGGGGTGAGCAGTTCTTC
CDR3aa: CATSDRTWGEQFF

abundance: many
v_gene: TRBV21-1
d_gene: .
j_gene: TRBJ1-2
CDR3nt: TGTGCCAGCAGCAAAGCATGGATCGGACCGTCCCCTTCTAACTATGGCTACACCTTC
CDR3aa: CASSKAWIGPSPSNYGYTF

abundance: .
v_gene: TRBV5-1
d_gene: .
j_gene: TRBJ2-1
CDR3nt: TGCGCCAGCAGCTTGGCCTCGGAGGGTGGGCAGTTCTTC
CDR3aa: CASSLASEGGQFF

abundance: many
v_gene: TRBV4-1
d_gene: .
j_gene: TRBJ2-5
CDR3nt: TGCGCCAGCAGCCAGAGACTGGGTCAAGAGACCCAGTACTTC
CDR3aa: CASSQRLGQETQYF

abundance: .
v_gene: TRBV12-3/TRBV12-4
d_gene: .
j_gene: TRBJ2-7
CDR3nt: TGTGCCAGCAGTAGGGGGGGTAGCTCAAGGGGTTCCTACGAGCAGTACTTC
CDR3aa: CASSRGGSSRGSYEQYF

abundance: .
v_gene: TRBV20-1
d_gene: TRBD1
j_gene: TRBJ1-1
CDR3nt: TGCAGTGCTAGAAAGGGACAGTTCCATACCACCATGAACACTGAAGCTTTCTTT
CDR3aa: CSARKGQFHTTMNTEAFF

abundance: many
v_gene: TRBV9
d_gene: .
j_gene: TRBJ1-6
CDR3nt: TGTGCCAGCAGCAGGGGCCTTCTAATTTCACCCCTCCACTTT
CDR3aa: CASSRGLLISPLHF

abundance: many
v_gene: TRBV15
d_gene: TRBD2
j_gene: TRBJ2-3
CDR3nt: TGTGCCACCAGTCTTGGCGGGGTTAGCGGGGGGCGCACAGATACGCAGTATTTT
CDR3aa: CATSLGGVSGGRTDTQYF

abundance: many
v_gene: TRBV5-6
d_gene: .
j_gene: TRBJ1-1
CDR3nt: TGTGCCAGCAAAGGGGGGACTGAAGCTTTCTTT
CDR3aa: CASKGGTEAFF

abundance: many
v_gene: TRBV30
d_gene: .
j_gene: TRBJ2-2
CDR3nt: TGTGCCTGGACAGGGCGGGACACCGGGGAGCTGTTTTTT
CDR3aa: CAWTGRDTGELFF

abundance: many
v_gene: TRBV4-2
d_gene: .
j_gene: TRBJ2-1
CDR3nt: TGTGCCAGCAGCCAGAGACAAACCTCCGATGAGCAGTTCTTC
CDR3aa: CASSQRQTSDEQFF

abundance: .
v_gene: TRBV24-1
d_gene: .
j_gene: TRBJ1-2
CDR3nt: TGTGCCACCAGTCCGGACGGAAACTATGGCTACACCTTC
CDR3aa: CATSPDGNYGYTF